Below, one T cell receptor (beta chain) is given with its context. Here immunoSEQ multiplex PCR was the method, and the copy in TCRdb shows in-frame clones only, minus some. Among 37,000 or so clones listed, roughly 80% were seen once. The data originate from a study of blood T cell repertoires in COVID-19. The wider study: Both acute and convalescent COVID-19 samples were obtained from the United States, Italy and Spain. Nucleic acid was either cDNA or gDNA, and it came from T cells, B-cell-depleted T cells, or PBMCs.

The CDR3 spans 13 residues. Germline CDR1 and CDR2: SGHRS and YFSETQ. The V end lost 5 bases, the J end lost 8 bases, and 13 bases lay between the germline ends. Sequenced input: peripheral blood. The rearrangement links TRBV5-1 to TRBJ1-4; possible D gene TRBD1, 6 bases. The clonotype was recovered from a man between 60 and 70 years old with active COVID-19. As DNA, the CDR3 is TGCGCCAGCAGTCGTACTACAGGGGAAAAACTGTTTTTT. Amino acid sequence: CASSRTTGEKLFF.